This TCR beta chain emerged from a study of response to subunit inactivated influenza vaccine. This clonotype came up many times. What it recognizes is unknown. CDR3 length: 15 residues. V dropped 2 bases and J dropped 6; count of bases not matched to a gene: 9. Germline lookup yields CDR1 DFQATT and CDR2 SNEGSKA (reference sequence). TCRdb re-called the RT-PCR reads through MiXCR, storing one row per CDR3 protein. Of a few hundred thousand distinct CDR3 sequences listed, about a tenth are singletons. Study-level points and caveats: T cells newly recruited by each seasonal influenza vaccination are few, the authors suggested.

The sequencing here drew on PBMCs from blood, taken roughly 48 days after vaccination. The chain has TRBV20-1 and TRBJ2-1, with 8 bases fitting TRBD2. The TCR comes from a man aged 50-59 years who received an inactivated influenza vaccine. The CDR3 coding sequence is TGCAGTGCTAGAAGTCCCAGCGGGGGTCCCAATGAGCAGTTCTTC. It is translated as CSARSPSGGPNEQFF.